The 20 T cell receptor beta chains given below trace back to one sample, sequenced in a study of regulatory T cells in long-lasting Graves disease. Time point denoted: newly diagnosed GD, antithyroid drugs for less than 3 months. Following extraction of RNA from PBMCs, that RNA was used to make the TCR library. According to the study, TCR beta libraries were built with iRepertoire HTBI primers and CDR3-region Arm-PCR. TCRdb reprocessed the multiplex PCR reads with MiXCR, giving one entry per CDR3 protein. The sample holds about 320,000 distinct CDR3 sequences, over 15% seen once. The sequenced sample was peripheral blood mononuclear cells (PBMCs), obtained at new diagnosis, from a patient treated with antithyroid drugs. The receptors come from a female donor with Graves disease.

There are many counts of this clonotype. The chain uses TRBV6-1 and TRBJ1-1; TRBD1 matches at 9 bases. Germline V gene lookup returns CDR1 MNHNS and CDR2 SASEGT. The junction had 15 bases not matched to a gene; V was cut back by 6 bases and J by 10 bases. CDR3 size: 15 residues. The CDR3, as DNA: TGTGCCAGCAGCCCTCAGAGGGACAGGGCCTTCTTAGCTTTCTTT. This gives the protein CASSPQRDRAFLAFF.

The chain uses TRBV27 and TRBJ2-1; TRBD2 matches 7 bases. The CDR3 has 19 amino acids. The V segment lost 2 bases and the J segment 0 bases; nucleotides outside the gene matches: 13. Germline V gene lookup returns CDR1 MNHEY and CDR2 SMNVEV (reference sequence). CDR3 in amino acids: CASSLISVGSGVSYNEQFF. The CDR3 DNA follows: TGTGCCAGCAGTTTAATTTCGGTTGGCAGCGGGGTCTCCTACAATGAGCAGTTCTTC.

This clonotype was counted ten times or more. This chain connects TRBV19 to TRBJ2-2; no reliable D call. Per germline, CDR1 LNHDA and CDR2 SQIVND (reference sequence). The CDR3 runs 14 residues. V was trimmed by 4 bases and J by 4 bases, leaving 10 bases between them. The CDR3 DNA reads TGTGCCAGTAGTACCGATATCAGCACCGGGGAGCTGTTTTTT. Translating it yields CASSTDISTGELFF.

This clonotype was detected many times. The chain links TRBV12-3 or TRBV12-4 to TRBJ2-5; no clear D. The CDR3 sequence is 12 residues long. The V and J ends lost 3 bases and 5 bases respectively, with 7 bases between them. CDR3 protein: CASSFPRETQYF. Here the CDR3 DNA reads TGTGCCAGCAGTTTCCCCCGGGAGACCCAGTACTTC.

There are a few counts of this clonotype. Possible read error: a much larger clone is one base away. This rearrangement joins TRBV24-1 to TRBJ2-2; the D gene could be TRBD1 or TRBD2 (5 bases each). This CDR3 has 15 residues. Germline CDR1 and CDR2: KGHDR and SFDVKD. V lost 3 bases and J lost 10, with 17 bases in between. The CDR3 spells CATSDAGTSGEELFF. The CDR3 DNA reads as TGTGCCACCAGTGATGCCGGGACCTCGGGCGAGGAGCTGTTTTTT.

The CDR3 coding sequence is TGTGCCAGTAGTACCCTCAAACTAGCGGGTGAGACTAGCACAGATACGCAGTATTTT. This translates into CASSTLKLAGETSTDTQYF. The J gene is TRBJ2-3, the V gene TRBV19, with TRBD2 matching 9 bases. Germline CDR1 and CDR2: LNHDA and SQIVND (reference sequence). The CDR3 is 19 residues long. With V trimmed by 4 bases and J by 0 bases, 14 bases remained unmatched.

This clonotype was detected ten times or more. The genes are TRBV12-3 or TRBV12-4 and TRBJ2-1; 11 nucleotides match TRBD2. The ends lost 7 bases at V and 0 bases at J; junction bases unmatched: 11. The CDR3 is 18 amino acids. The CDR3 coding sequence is TGTGCCAGCACTCGAGGGACTAGCGGAGTTAGCTCCTACAATGAGCAGTTCTTC. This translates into CASTRGTSGVSSYNEQFF.

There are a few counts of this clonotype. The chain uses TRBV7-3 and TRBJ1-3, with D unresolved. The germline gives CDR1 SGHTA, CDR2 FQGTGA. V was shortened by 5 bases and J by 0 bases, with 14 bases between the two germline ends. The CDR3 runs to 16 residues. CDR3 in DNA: TGTGCCAGCAGCCCCGCGCCGGCAGTCTCTGGAAACACCATATATTTT. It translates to CASSPAPAVSGNTIYF. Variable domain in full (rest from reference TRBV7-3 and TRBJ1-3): GAGVSQTPSNKVTEKGKYVELRCDPISGHTALYWYRQSLGQGPEFLIYFQGTGAADDSGLPNDRFFAVRPEGSVSTLKIQRTERGDSAVYLCASSPAPAVSGNTIYFGEGSWLTVV.

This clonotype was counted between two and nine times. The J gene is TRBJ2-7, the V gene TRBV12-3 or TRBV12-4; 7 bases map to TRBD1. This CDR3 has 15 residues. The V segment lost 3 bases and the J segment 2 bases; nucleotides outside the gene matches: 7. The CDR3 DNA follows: TGTGCCAGCAGTTTGGGACAGCTACTTGCCTACGAGCAGTACTTC. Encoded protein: CASSLGQLLAYEQYF.

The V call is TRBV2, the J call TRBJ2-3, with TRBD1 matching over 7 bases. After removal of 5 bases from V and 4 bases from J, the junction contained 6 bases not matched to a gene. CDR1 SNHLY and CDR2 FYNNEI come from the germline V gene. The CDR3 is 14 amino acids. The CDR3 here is CASSRDRVADTQYF. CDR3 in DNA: TGTGCCAGCAGTCGAGACAGGGTTGCAGATACGCAGTATTTT.

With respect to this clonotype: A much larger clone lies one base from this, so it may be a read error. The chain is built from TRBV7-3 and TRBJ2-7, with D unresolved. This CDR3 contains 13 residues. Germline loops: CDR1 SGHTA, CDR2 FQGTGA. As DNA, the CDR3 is TGTACCAGCAGCTTAACTGCCAGTTCCGAGCAGTACTTC. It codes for CTSSLTASSEQYF. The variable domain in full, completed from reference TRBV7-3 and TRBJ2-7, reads GAGVSQTPSNKVTEKGKYVELRCDPISGHTALYWYRQSLGQGPEFLIYFQGTGAADDSGLPNDRFFAVRPEGSVSTLKIQRTERGDSAVYLCTSSLTASSEQYFGPGTRLTVT.

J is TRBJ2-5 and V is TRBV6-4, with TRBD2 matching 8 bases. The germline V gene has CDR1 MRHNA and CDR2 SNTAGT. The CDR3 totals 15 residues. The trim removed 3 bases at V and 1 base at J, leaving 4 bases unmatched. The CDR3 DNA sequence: TGTGCCAGCAGTGAAGGAGCGGGAGCCCAAGAGACCCAGTACTTC. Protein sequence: CASSEGAGAQETQYF.

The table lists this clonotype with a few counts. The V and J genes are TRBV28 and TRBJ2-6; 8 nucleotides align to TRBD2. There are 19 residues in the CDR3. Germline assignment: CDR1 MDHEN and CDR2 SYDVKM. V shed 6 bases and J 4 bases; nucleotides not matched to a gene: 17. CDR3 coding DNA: TGTGCCAGCAGCCCTTGGAGCGGGAGCCGGCCTCCAGGGGCCAACGTCCTGACTTTC. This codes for CASSPWSGSRPPGANVLTF.

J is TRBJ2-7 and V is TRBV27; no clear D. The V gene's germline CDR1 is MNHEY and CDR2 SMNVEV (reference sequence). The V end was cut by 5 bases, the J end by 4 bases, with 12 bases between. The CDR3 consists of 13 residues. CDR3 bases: TGTGCCAGCAGTCCCTCGAGAAGGTACGAGCAGTACTTC. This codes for CASSPSRRYEQYF.

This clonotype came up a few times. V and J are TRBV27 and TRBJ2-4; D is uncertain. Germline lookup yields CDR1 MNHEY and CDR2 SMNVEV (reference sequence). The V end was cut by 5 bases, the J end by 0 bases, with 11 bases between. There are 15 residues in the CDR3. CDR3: CASSTTRPAKNIQYF. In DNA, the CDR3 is TGTGCCAGCAGTACTACCAGGCCAGCCAAAAACATTCAGTACTTC.

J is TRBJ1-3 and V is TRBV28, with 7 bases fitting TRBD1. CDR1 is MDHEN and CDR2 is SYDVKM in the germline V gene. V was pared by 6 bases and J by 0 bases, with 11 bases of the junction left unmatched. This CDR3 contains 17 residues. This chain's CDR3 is CASSPLRQGDSGNTIYF. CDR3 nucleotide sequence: TGTGCCAGCAGCCCCCTTCGACAGGGTGACTCTGGAAACACCATATATTTT.

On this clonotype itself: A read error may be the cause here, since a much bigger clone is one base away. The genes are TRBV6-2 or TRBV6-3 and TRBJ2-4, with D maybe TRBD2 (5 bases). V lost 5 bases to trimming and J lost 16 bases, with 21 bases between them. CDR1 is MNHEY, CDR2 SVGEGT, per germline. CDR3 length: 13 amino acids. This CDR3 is CASSEFAPGRLYF. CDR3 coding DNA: TGTGCCAGCAGTGAATTTGCCCCGGGAAGACTTTACTTC.

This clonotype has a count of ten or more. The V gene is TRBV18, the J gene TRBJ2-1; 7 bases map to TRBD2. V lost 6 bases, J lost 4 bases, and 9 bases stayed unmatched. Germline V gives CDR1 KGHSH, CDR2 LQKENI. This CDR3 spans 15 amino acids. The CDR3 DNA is TGTGCCAGCTCGCAAATGACTAGCCCTTACAATGAGCAGTTCTTC. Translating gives CASSQMTSPYNEQFF.

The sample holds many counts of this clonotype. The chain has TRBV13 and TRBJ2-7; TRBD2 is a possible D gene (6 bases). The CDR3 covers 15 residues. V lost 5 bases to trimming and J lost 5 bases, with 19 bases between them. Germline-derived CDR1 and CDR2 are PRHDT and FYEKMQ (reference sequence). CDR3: CASSPRLVAGHEQYF. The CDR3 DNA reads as TGTGCCAGCAGCCCAAGACTAGTTGCCGGCCACGAGCAGTACTTC.

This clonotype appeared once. DNA for the CDR3: TGTGCCAGCGCCAGGGGATACGGCACCGGGGAGCTGTTTTTT. Translated: CASARGYGTGELFF. The rearrangement uses TRBV6-2 or TRBV6-3 and TRBJ2-2, with D possibly being TRBD1 (6 bases). Trimming removed 8 bases from V and 4 bases from J, with 14 bases in between. Per the germline V gene, CDR1 is MNHEY and CDR2 is SVGEGT. The CDR3 extends over 14 amino acids.